The rows below give T cell receptor beta chains drawn from one sample of a study of blood T cell repertoires in COVID-19. The protocol was immunoSEQ multiplex PCR, while the TCRdb copy is restricted to in-frame clones and leaves out a portion. The profile shows roughly 410,000 clones, about 91% of them singletons. The specimen sequenced was peripheral blood. The source is a woman aged 40 to 50 with COVID-19, enrolled during active disease. Both conserved end residues are trimmed from each CDR3. Each record gives: V gene, J gene, CDR3 protein.

>TRBV11-3|TRBJ2-3
ASSLDGAGQADTQY
>TRBV29-1|TRBJ2-5
SVTGGAETQY
>TRBV5-5|TRBJ1-1
ASSSTGVGTEAF
>TRBV28|TRBJ2-5
ASSRPPGWETQY
>TRBV28|TRBJ2-3
ASSRTGVTDTQY
>TRBV29-1|TRBJ1-5
SVAGTGGLGNQPQH
>TRBV9|TRBJ2-5
ASSVAGQETQY
>TRBV3-1/TRBV3-2|TRBJ2-1
ASSQGTSGQYIYNEQF
>TRBV6-5|TRBJ1-2
ASSWGTGSITGYT
>TRBV18|TRBJ1-3
ASSPSSGNTIY
>TRBV29-1|TRBJ1-1
SVVGQANTEAF
>TRBV9|TRBJ1-4
ASSVTGLTNEKLF
>TRBV30|TRBJ2-4
AWEGGTKNIQY
>TRBV28|TRBJ2-7
ASSPHPGLAEGYEQY
>TRBV27|TRBJ1-5
ASRGLTGVGEPQH
>TRBV28|TRBJ2-1
ASIPLAGLSSYNEQF
>TRBV28|TRBJ1-1
ASSEPRGLGNTEAF
>TRBV6-5|TRBJ2-4
ASSTLTVAKNIQY
>TRBV15|TRBJ2-7
ATSRGDRVAEQY
>TRBV30|TRBJ2-5
AWSAAGQETQY
>TRBV7-8|TRBJ1-4
ASSLAGRGLEKLF
>TRBV4-3|TRBJ1-1
ASSQDEVNTEAF
>TRBV7-2|TRBJ2-2
ASSLRSQNTGELF
>TRBV4-1|TRBJ1-2
ASSQVDRGGTYGYT
>TRBV4-3|TRBJ1-2
ASSRTGGVYGYT
>TRBV20-1|TRBJ1-3
SASSSGTGNTIY
>TRBV11-3|TRBJ2-1
ASSLERGRGAEQF
>TRBV18|TRBJ2-7
ASSSRTGIEQY
>TRBV24-1|TRBJ1-1
ATSDPTISEAF
>TRBV21-1|TRBJ1-2
ASSKRSQGYGYT
>TRBV7-2|TRBJ2-7
ASSRRGGDVPYEQY
>TRBV12-3/TRBV12-4|TRBJ1-5
ASSLGGGPQH
>TRBV3-1/TRBV3-2|TRBJ1-3
ASSQGSLAGVGNTIY
>TRBV27|TRBJ2-2
ASSRRDSQWNTGELF
>TRBV18|TRBJ1-5
ASSPSSRSPGNQPQH
>TRBV28|TRBJ1-1
ATCRGVGTEAF
>TRBV12-3/TRBV12-4|TRBJ1-1
AIDRGQGEKAF
>TRBV4-1|TRBJ2-7
ASSQSFGGSGEQY
>TRBV28|TRBJ1-5
ASSGWTGKKEDNQPQH
>TRBV5-5|TRBJ1-3
ASSSKTPAGNTIY
>TRBV4-3|TRBJ2-7
ASSPSQGREQY
>TRBV29-1|TRBJ2-1
SVASTSNEQF
>TRBV5-1|TRBJ1-6
ASSYGTGSPLH
>TRBV4-2|TRBJ1-2
ASGYEDIVPNYGYT
>TRBV27|TRBJ1-2
ASTSIKGANYGYT
>TRBV18|TRBJ2-1
ASAWTGFYNEQF
>TRBV6-2/TRBV6-3|TRBJ2-2
ASSPGTGRGTGELF
>TRBV7-9|TRBJ2-6
ASSLALSGAGANVLT